This TCR beta chain was identified in a study of T cell responses to AZD1222 COVID-19 vaccine. Notes on the study in general: Spike-specific TCR breadth and depth rose after two AZD1222 doses.

A remark on this clone: Antigen specificity is unknown.

The V gene's germline CDR1 is LGHDT and CDR2 YNNKEL (reference sequence). CDR3 length: 15 amino acids. Trimming shortened V by 5 bases and J by 1 base, and 14 bases separated the two germline ends. The table came from immunoSEQ multiplex PCR; TCRdb's copy has only in-frame clones and leaves some out. The data contain over 130,000 clones, 92% of them singletons. Pooled in the analysis were second doses at about 4 or about 12 weeks. The sequencing used peripheral blood, collected 28 days after the second AZD1222 dose. The TCR was taken from an adult who received the AZD1222 COVID-19 vaccine. The rearrangement uses TRBV3-1 (or the pseudogene TRBV3-2) and TRBJ2-5; either TRBD1 or TRBD2 may fit D (5 bases each). CDR3 nucleotide sequence: TGTGCCAGCAGCATCGGGACCACAAGCCAAGAGACCCAGTACTTC. As protein: CASSIGTTSQETQYF.